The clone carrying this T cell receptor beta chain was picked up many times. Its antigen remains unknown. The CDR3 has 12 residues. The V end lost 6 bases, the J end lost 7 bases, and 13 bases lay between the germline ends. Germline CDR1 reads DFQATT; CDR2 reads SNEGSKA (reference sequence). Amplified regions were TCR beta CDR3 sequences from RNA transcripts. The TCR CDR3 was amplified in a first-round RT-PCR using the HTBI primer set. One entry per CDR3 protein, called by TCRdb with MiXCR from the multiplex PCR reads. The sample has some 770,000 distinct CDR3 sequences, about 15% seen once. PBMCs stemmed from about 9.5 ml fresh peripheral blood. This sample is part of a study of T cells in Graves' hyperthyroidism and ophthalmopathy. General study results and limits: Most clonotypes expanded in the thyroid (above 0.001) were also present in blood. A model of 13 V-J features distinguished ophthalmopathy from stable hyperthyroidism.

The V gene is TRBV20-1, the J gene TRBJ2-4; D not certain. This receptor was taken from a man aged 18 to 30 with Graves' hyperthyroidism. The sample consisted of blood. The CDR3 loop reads CSAPDLGNIQYF. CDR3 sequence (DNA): TGCAGTGCGCCCGACTTGGGTAACATTCAGTACTTC.